This T cell receptor beta chain was documented in a study of shared clonotypes between healthy human individuals (dated by TCRdb to about 2020). At the level of the whole study: Two women and a few men aged 18 to 49 years were included in the cohort. Blood TCR repertoires of about five healthy adults were deeply sequenced to estimate repertoire size and the extent of clonotype sharing between individuals. Different laboratories and diverse techniques were used to prepare libraries and sequence TCR repertoires, to increase sequencing depth and limit assay-specific biases. Between about 0.94 and 8.9 billion PBMCs per donor were obtained by leukapheresis. Per donor, three plates each were used for CD4 naive and CD4 memory, two for CD8 naive, and one for CD8 memory. Study-wide findings and limitations: Pairwise subsampling led to the expectation that sequencing depth would affect the degree of clonotype sharing among donors. Across a handful of donors, approximately 5% of naive CD4, around 3.5% of naive CD8, 2.3% of memory CD4, and approximately 0.4% of memory CD8 clonotypes were shared. The genetic and exposure-history diversity represented was limited by the small number of donors. Sampling was restricted to blood, and TCR repertoires in tissues likely differ from the TCR repertoires found in blood. Larger estimated clonotype richness was generally found for naive subsets than for memory subsets. Incomplete sequencing was indicated by rarefaction of sorted-subset datasets, despite the large sequencing depth. Clonotypes shared by all four sorted-subset donors showed higher generation probabilities than non-shared clonotypes.

The CDR3, from cysteine to phenylalanine, totals 14 residues. The only DNA kept is the CDR3, 42 bases in frame from the first base. From the germline V gene (reference sequence), CDR1 is SEHNR and CDR2 is FQNEAQ. V and J lose 6 bases and 5 bases, and a span of 17 bases separates them. Only a few counts were recorded for this clone. Its antigen has not been determined. Per-base qualities were not stored, and no clone one base away is much larger. The donors were healthy, HIV-negative adults with no recently reported acute infections or vaccinations. Every donor was a Caucasian adult living in Nashville, Tennessee, USA. CD4+ T cells were enriched through magnetic negative selection, after which naive cells were positively selected on CD45RA and the remaining negative fraction served as the memory subset. Blood was obtained by leukapheresis, after which PBMCs were separated by Ficoll-Histopaque density gradient centrifugation and cryopreserved in liquid nitrogen vapor phase. Purity and quantity of every magnetically sorted T cell population were checked by analytical flow cytometry. Genomic DNA was isolated from each sorted fraction and quantified by UV absorbance on a Nanodrop 2000c.

Using the deep immunoSEQ assay, multiplex PCR amplified TCR CDR3 regions from genomic DNA. Extracted genomic DNA from each cell subset was distributed evenly across all wells of several immunoSEQ 96-well plates, and each plate was treated as a replicate. For sorted subsets, roughly 200 ng genomic DNA, equal to tens of thousands of T cell genomes, was loaded into each replicate PCR. Purified libraries were quantified with a Qubit 3.0 fluorometer, sized on a Bioanalyzer 2100, and re-quantified with the KAPA Library Quantification kit. Each immunoSEQ 96-well plate was sequenced on its own single-read 150-cycle Illumina NextSeq 550 flow cell. From the authors' description of their analysis: Because only junctional sequences without quality scores were contained in the immunoSEQ output, filtering matching that applied to full-length reads could not be performed. To assign V/J genes and CDR3, sequences were annotated against IMGT germline references using PyIR, a Python wrapper for IgBLAST v1.9. Reads were removed for weak V/J assignments (E-value above 1e-6), missing CDR3, stop codons, out-of-frame junctions, or ambiguous translated residues. V3J clonotypes were defined by identical inferred V gene, J gene, and CDR3 amino acid sequence. To compute the percentage overlap between repertoires, the number of shared unique clonotypes was divided by the size of the smaller repertoire. Three approaches were used to assess repertoire richness: RTK rarefaction, the Chao1 estimator, and Recon v2.1 estimates of unobserved clonotypes. OLGA was used to compute generation probabilities for all TCRbeta clonotypes that the gDNA method yielded from a handful of donors. TCRdb holds this immuneACCESS table with in-frame rearrangements only. Some clones are missing; in checked studies, unresolved V genes explain under half, and the rest has no known cause. The DNA gave D and trimming, while V, J and clone size come from that table. The sample yields about 640,000 clones; approximately 75% were counted once. The biggest ten clones account for under 2% of the sample.

The receptor comes from a woman in her 30s in good health. The sequence joins TRBV7-9 to TRBJ2-7, and TRBD1 may be the D gene, going by 6 matching bases. Sequencing was carried out using memory CD4+ T cells sorted from blood. What the cell subset or site label conveys for this sample: CD45RA-negative fraction. The nucleotides are TGTGCCAGCAGTTCGACGACTCAGGGGAACGAGCAGTACTTC. Its product reads: CASSSTTQGNEQYF.